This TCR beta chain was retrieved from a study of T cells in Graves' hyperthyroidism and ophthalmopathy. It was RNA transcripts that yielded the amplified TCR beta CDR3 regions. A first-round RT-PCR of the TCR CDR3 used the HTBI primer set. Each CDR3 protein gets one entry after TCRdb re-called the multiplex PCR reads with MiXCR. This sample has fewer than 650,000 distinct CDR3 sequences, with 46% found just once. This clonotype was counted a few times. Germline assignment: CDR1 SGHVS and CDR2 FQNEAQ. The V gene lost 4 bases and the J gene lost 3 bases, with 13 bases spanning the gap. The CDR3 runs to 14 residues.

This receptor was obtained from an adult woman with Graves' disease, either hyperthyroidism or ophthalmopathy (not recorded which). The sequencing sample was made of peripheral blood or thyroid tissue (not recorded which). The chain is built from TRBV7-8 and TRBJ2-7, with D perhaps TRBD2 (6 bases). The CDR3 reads CASSSRGDFYEQYF. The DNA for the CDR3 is TGTGCCAGCAGCTCCCGCGGGGACTTCTACGAGCAGTACTTC.